A selection of T cell receptor beta chains follows, all from one sample in a study of blood T cell repertoires in COVID-19. The method was immunoSEQ multiplex PCR; TCRdb's version includes in-frame clones alone and lacks a portion of them. The table includes approximately 120,000 clones, 65% to 90% detected once. Sequencing was carried out using peripheral blood. The receptors were gathered from an elderly man with active or convalescent COVID-19. CDR3s include the opening cysteine and the closing phenylalanine or tryptophan. D genes are given only for firm matches. Size values are once, few and many counts, or a class for expanded clones, and some rows have none.

NA,TRBV4-3,TRBJ2-1,TRBD2,TGCGCCAGCAGCCAACCGGGACTAGCGGGAGATGAGCAGTTCTTC,CASSQPGLAGDEQFF
NA,TRBV28,TRBJ1-4,TRBD1,TGTGCCAGCAGTTCAGGACAGGCCTTGATAAATGAAAAACTGTTTTTT,CASSSGQALINEKLFF
many,TRBV10-3,TRBJ2-2,TRBD2,TGTGCCATCCCCCGAACGGGGGGGCAGGTGAACACCGGGGAGCTGTTTTTT,CAIPRTGGQVNTGELFF
NA,TRBV11-3,TRBJ2-5,TRBD1,TGTGCCAGCAGCTCGGACCGGGACAGCCAAGAGACCCAGTACTTC,CASSSDRDSQETQYF
once,TRBV6-2/TRBV6-3,TRBJ1-2,TRBD1,TGTGCCAGCAGTCCCTCCCGGACAGGGGGCGAAGGCTACACCTTC,CASSPSRTGGEGYTF
NA,TRBV6-5,TRBJ1-1,NA,TGTGCCAGCAGTTTGGGTAGGACAGCGAACACTGAAGCTTTCTTT,CASSLGRTANTEAFF
NA,TRBV29-1,TRBJ2-2,NA,TGCAGCGTTCCCCGGACAGGAGGGGTCGGGGAGCTGTTTTTT,CSVPRTGGVGELFF
NA,TRBV5-4,TRBJ2-1,TRBD2,TGTGCCAGCAGCTTAGGCGGGAGTGTCCCTTACAATGAGCAGTTCTTC,CASSLGGSVPYNEQFF
NA,TRBV6-1,TRBJ1-5,TRBD1,TGTGCCAGCAGTGAAGGGATTATAGGACAGGGGCATCAGCCCCAGCATTTT,CASSEGIIGQGHQPQHF
NA,TRBV5-1,TRBJ2-3,TRBD2,TGCGCCAGCGAGTCTTTCGGGACTAGCTATTTT,CASESFGTSYF
NA,TRBV18,TRBJ2-5,TRBD2,TGTGCCAGCTCACCAGGACTAGCGGGAGAGGAGACCCAGTACTTC,CASSPGLAGEETQYF
few,TRBV30,TRBJ1-1,TRBD1,TGTGCCTGGAGTGTTTCAGGGGGAGGTGAAGCTTTCTTT,CAWSVSGGGEAFF
once,TRBV30,TRBJ1-1,TRBD1,TGTGCCTGGAGTACGTCGTTTGACAGGGGGTACTCTGAAGCTTTCTTT,CAWSTSFDRGYSEAFF
NA,TRBV7-2,TRBJ1-4,NA,TGTGCCAGCAGCTTATCTGTAGGCAGGGCTAATGAAAAACTGTTTTTT,CASSLSVGRANEKLFF
NA,TRBV11-2,TRBJ2-5,TRBD2,TGTGCCAGCAGCCAACGACTAGCGGGAAGGGGCAAGACCCAGTACTTC,CASSQRLAGRGKTQYF
NA,TRBV5-1,TRBJ1-1,TRBD1,TGCGCCAGCAGCTCCCGGAGCCGGACAGGGGCGAGGGGCACTGAAGCTTTCTTT,CASSSRSRTGARGTEAFF
NA,TRBV7-2,TRBJ2-7,NA,TGTGCCAGCAGCTCCCTCTCCTACGAGCAGTACTTC,CASSSLSYEQYF
NA,TRBV7-2,TRBJ2-4,TRBD1,TGTGCCAGCAGTCTGGACAGGTTAAACATTCAGTACTTC,CASSLDRLNIQYF